These 26 T cell receptor beta chains were sequenced from one sample in a study of Tregs in tolerant kidney transplant recipients. Assay used: immunoSEQ multiplex PCR; TCRdb lists only in-frame clones, some missing. The table lists about 240,000 clones, around 82% of them singletons. The sequenced sample was CD4+ T cells from blood. These receptors all come from a human donor in good health.

CDR3 nucleotides: TGTGCCAGCATTCCAACCAGGACAGGGCAAGTTTCACCCCTCCACTTT. This gives the protein CASIPTRTGQVSPLHF. The rearrangement links TRBV2 to TRBJ1-6; 8 bases agree with TRBD1. This CDR3 contains 16 residues. V dropped 7 bases and J dropped 9; count of bases not matched to a gene: 14. Germline V lookup: CDR1 SNHLY, CDR2 FYNNEI.

The chain joins TRBV30 to TRBJ2-7, with 7 positions matching TRBD2. Unmatched junction bases numbered 11, after V lost 3 bases and J lost 0 bases. Germline loops: CDR1 GTSNPN, CDR2 SVGIG (reference sequence). The CDR3 runs 16 residues. This chain's CDR3 is CAWRQLGRGSSYEQYF. The CDR3 DNA follows: TGTGCCTGGAGGCAACTTGGGCGGGGGAGCTCCTACGAGCAGTACTTC.

Comment on this clone: The junction shows a germline mismatch at one end, possibly a read error. CDR3 amino acids: CASSRRLAGTTDAQYF. The DNA for the CDR3 is TGTGCCAGCAGCCGCCGGTTAGCGGGAACAACAGATGCGCAGTATTTT. The V and J genes are TRBV7-2 and TRBJ2-3; 8 bases fit TRBD2. The V gene's germline CDR1 is SGHTA and CDR2 FQGNSA. The CDR3 spans 16 residues.

The genes are TRBV21-1 and TRBJ2-7; TRBD1 is the table's D call, not checked against the DNA. TRBV21-1 is a pseudogene locus. CDR3 size: 12 residues. In nucleotides, the CDR3 is TGTGCCAGCAGCCACCTTGGGCCCGAGCAGTACTTC. As protein: CASSHLGPEQYF.

V usage is TRBV20-1 and J usage is TRBJ1-2; D gene ambiguous. V shed 3 bases and J shed 7 bases, with 6 bases lying between them. CDR1 DFQATT and CDR2 SNEGSKA come from the germline V gene (reference sequence). The CDR3 runs 10 residues. The CDR3 is CSASQFGYTF. The CDR3 DNA sequence: TGCAGTGCTAGTCAATTTGGCTACACCTTC.

V gene TRBV18 combines with J gene TRBJ1-4, with D maybe TRBD1 (6 bases). The CDR3 totals 15 residues. Germline CDR1 reads KGHSH; CDR2 reads LQKENI. Trimming left V 3 bases short and J 4 bases short, with 12 bases between. CDR3 nucleotides: TGTGCCAGCTCACCGAACAGGGCCTTTAATGAAAAACTGTTTTTT. Translating it yields CASSPNRAFNEKLFF. Drawing the rest from reference TRBV18 and TRBJ1-4, the complete variable domain is NAGVMQNPRHLVRRRGQEARLRCSPMKGHSHVYWYRQLPEEGLKFMVYLQKENIIDESGMPKERFSAEFPKEGPSILRIQQVVRGDSAAYFCASSPNRAFNEKLFFGSGTQLSVL.

Of note for this clone: The DNA is left out, because the CDR3 cannot be placed on it with certainty; the CDR3 is given as TCRdb lists it. This rearrangement joins TRBV20-1 to TRBJ2-1; the DNA was not used to check the table's D call, TRBD2. A total of 9 residues make up the CDR3, ends included. Looked up from germline, CDR1 is DFQATT and CDR2 is SNEGSKA (reference sequence). The CDR3: CSVGRGSFF.

V is TRBV7-8 and J is TRBJ2-5; perhaps D is TRBD1 or TRBD2 (6 bases each). The V gene's germline CDR1 is SGHVS and CDR2 FQNEAQ. The CDR3 totals 14 residues. Between the trimmed V and J ends, which lost 0 bases and 9 bases, there was a span of 14 bases. The CDR3 coding sequence is TGTGCCAGCAGCTTAGCGGGGGGCCGCGGGGCCCAGTACTTC. It specifies CASSLAGGRGAQYF.

A word on this clone: This sample includes further DNA sequences coding for the same CDR3. V is TRBV6-1 and J is TRBJ1-5; no definite D call. Germline V gives CDR1 MNHNS, CDR2 SASEGT. The CDR3 length is 13 residues. The V and J ends lost 0 bases and 5 bases respectively, with 5 bases between them. The CDR3 here is CASSEARDQPQHF. In DNA form, the CDR3 reads TGTGCCAGCAGTGAAGCTAGAGATCAGCCCCAGCATTTT.

The chain links TRBV6-1 to TRBJ1-2; 7 bases are shared with TRBD1. The CDR3 covers 14 residues. J lost 6 bases, V lost 5 bases, and 9 bases had no gene match. CDR1 is MNHNS and CDR2 is SASEGT in the germline V gene. This CDR3 reads CASSKIQGMDGYTF. The CDR3 nucleotides are TGTGCCAGCAGTAAGATACAGGGGATGGATGGCTACACCTTC.

This chain uses TRBV19 with TRBJ2-1, with unresolved D. Trimming removed 8 bases from V and 4 bases from J, with 12 bases in between. This CDR3 is 13 amino acids long. Germline loops: CDR1 LNHDA, CDR2 SQIVND (reference sequence). This CDR3 is CASGFGGYNEQFF. The CDR3 bases are TGTGCCAGTGGGTTCGGCGGATACAATGAGCAGTTCTTC.

This clone was detected a few times. The rearrangement joins TRBV10-3 to TRBJ1-4; D not resolved. The V gene lost 7 bases and the J gene lost 7 bases, with 7 bases spanning the gap. There are 11 residues in the CDR3. Germline CDR1 ENHRY, CDR2 SYGVKD. The CDR3 spells CAIKVGEKLFF. DNA for the CDR3: TGTGCCATCAAAGTAGGTGAAAAACTGTTTTTT.

The rearrangement links TRBV5-4 to TRBJ2-2, with 7 bases aligning to TRBD1. This CDR3 has 14 amino acids. J was trimmed by 4 bases and V by 2 bases; bases with no gene match: 2. Germline V gene sequence: CDR1 SGHNT, CDR2 YYREEE (reference sequence). CDR3 sequence: CASSFDRATGELFF. The CDR3 DNA sequence: TGTGCCAGCAGCTTTGACAGGGCCACCGGGGAGCTGTTTTTT.

The genes are TRBV25-1 and TRBJ2-2, with 12 bases aligning to TRBD2. Germline V gene sequence: CDR1 MGHDK, CDR2 SYGVNS. The V segment lost 1 base and the J segment 3 bases; nucleotides outside the gene matches: 6. CDR3 size: 18 residues. The CDR3 region has the DNA TGTGCCAGCAGTGAATTGCCTAGCGGGGGGGTAGACACCGGGGAGCTGTTTTTT. This sequence encodes CASSELPSGGVDTGELFF.

The chain couples TRBV7-8 to TRBJ2-3; 12 nucleotides line up with TRBD2. The CDR3 length is 17 residues. Looked up from germline, CDR1 is SGHVS and CDR2 is FQNEAQ. The junction had 8 bases not matched to a gene; V was cut back by 1 base and J by 6 bases. In DNA, the CDR3 is TGTGCCAGCAGCTTAGAGATGCTAGCGGGAGGGGCGGATACGCAGTATTTT. Residues: CASSLEMLAGGADTQYF.

The gene calls are TRBV5-1 and TRBJ1-4; 10 bases align to TRBD1. With V trimmed by 6 bases and J by 8 bases, 7 bases remained unmatched. The CDR3 is 14 residues long. Germline V gene sequence: CDR1 SGHRS, CDR2 YFSETQ. The CDR3 DNA is TGCGCCAGCAACGCGGGACAGGGGCACGAAAAACTGTTTTTT. Translating it yields CASNAGQGHEKLFF.

The chain has TRBV21-1 and TRBJ1-4. TRBV21-1 is labeled a pseudogene. This CDR3 comprises 15 residues. CDR3 DNA sequence: TGTGCCAGCAGCAAAACATTCCGGATTAATGAAAAACTGTTTTTT. Its protein product is CASSKTFRINEKLFF.

This chain connects TRBV2 to TRBJ2-1; the D gene is possibly TRBD2 (5 bases). CDR1 is SNHLY and CDR2 is FYNNEI in the germline V gene. The CDR3 has 13 residues. Deletions cut 4 bases from V and 7 bases from J, with 11 bases between. CDR3 loop: CASSGRGVNEQFF. CDR3 DNA sequence: TGTGCCAGCAGTGGCCGGGGAGTAAATGAGCAGTTCTTC.

The genes are TRBV19 and TRBJ1-4; TRBD1 agrees at 7 bases. Per germline, CDR1 LNHDA and CDR2 SQIVND (reference sequence). This CDR3 has 15 amino acids. V shed 4 bases and J 0 bases; nucleotides not matched to a gene: 2. The CDR3 region has the DNA TGTGCCAGTAGTAGGGGGACAGCAACTAATGAAAAACTGTTTTTT. Amino acids: CASSRGTATNEKLFF.

The chain employs TRBV5-4 and TRBJ2-1, with D possibly being TRBD2 (5 bases). This CDR3 region has 14 residues. V was cut by 5 bases and J by 6 bases, with 15 bases left in between. In germline, CDR1 is SGHNT, CDR2 YYREEE (reference sequence). CDR3 bases: TGTGCCAGCAGTGGGCGGGCCCTCGGCAATGAGCAGTTCTTC. Protein product: CASSGRALGNEQFF. Drawing the rest from reference TRBV5-4 and TRBJ2-1, the complete variable domain is ETGVTQSPTHLIKTRGQQVTLRCSSQSGHNTVSWYQQALGQGPQFIFQYYREEENGRGNFPPRFSGLQFPNYSSELNVNALELDDSALYLCASSGRALGNEQFFGPGTRLTVL.

The V and J genes are TRBV7-2 and TRBJ1-1; perhaps TRBD1 as D (5 bases). The V gene's germline CDR1 is SGHTA and CDR2 FQGNSA. The CDR3 totals 14 residues. The V and J ends lost 5 bases and 3 bases respectively, with 13 bases between them. The CDR3 spells CASSRTRVDTEAFF. CDR3 bases: TGTGCCAGCAGCCGGACAAGGGTTGACACTGAAGCTTTCTTT.

The chain is built from TRBV9 and TRBJ2-1; TRBD1 matches 7 bases. Losses at the gene ends were 6 bases for V and 8 bases for J; bases not matched to a gene: 11. The V gene's germline CDR1 is SGDLS and CDR2 YYNGEE. The CDR3 extends over 14 amino acids. CDR3 region: CASNALTGIHEQFF. CDR3 in DNA: TGTGCCAGCAACGCACTGACAGGGATCCATGAGCAGTTCTTC.

This clone was observed a handful of times. J is TRBJ2-5 and V is TRBV4-1; D ambiguous. CDR3 length equals 14 residues. V was shortened by 4 bases and J by 4 bases, with 13 bases between the two germline ends. Germline V gives CDR1 MGHRA, CDR2 YSYEKL. The CDR3 is CASSPQQLLETQYF. The CDR3 DNA is TGCGCCAGCAGCCCCCAACAGCTTTTAGAGACCCAGTACTTC.

CDR3 bases: TGCGCCAGCAGCCAAGGTAACCCGGGGGGTAGCCTCCGCACAGATACGCAGTATTTT. Translation gives CASSQGNPGGSLRTDTQYF. V gene TRBV4-1 combines with J gene TRBJ2-3, with 7 bases that match TRBD2. The CDR3 extends over 19 amino acids. V was clipped by 1 base and J by 1 base; unmatched bases: 14. Germline V lookup: CDR1 MGHRA, CDR2 YSYEKL.

A few counts support this clone. The chain has TRBV6-1 and TRBJ2-7, with TRBD2 identical over 10 bases. The CDR3 is 14 amino acids. With 5 bases clipped from V and 7 bases from J, the junction kept 8 bases outside the gene matches. In germline, CDR1 is MNHNS, CDR2 SASEGT. The chain's CDR3 is CASSSTSGLTEQYF. The DNA for the CDR3 is TGTGCCAGCAGTTCGACTAGCGGGCTGACGGAGCAGTACTTC.

The chain uses TRBV6-5 and TRBJ1-5, with D possibly TRBD1 on 5 matching bases. Between the trimmed V and J ends, which lost 5 bases and 4 bases, there was a span of 12 bases. This CDR3 has 14 amino acids. The germline CDR1 and CDR2 sequences are MNHEY and SVGAGI. CDR3 in amino acids: CASSPHDRNQPQHF. The CDR3 DNA reads TGTGCCAGCAGTCCTCACGACAGAAATCAGCCCCAGCATTTT.